A single T cell receptor (beta chain) is shown here with its context. Its antigen is unidentified. The ends were cut back, 2 bases at V and 2 bases at J, with 7 bases in the middle. From germline, CDR1 is MNHNY and CDR2 SVGAGI (reference sequence). The CDR3 sequence is 13 residues long. Data came from immunoSEQ multiplex PCR; TCRdb stores just in-frame clones and leaves some out. The sample lists about 38,000 clones, about 82% occurring once. The entry originates in a study of OX40 agonist ivuxolimab in advanced cancers. Study summary: A diagnosis of hepatocellular carcinoma, melanoma, renal cell or head and neck cancer was present in dose-escalation patients. A mean age of around 63 years, range about 20 to 85, was recorded, and approximately 80% were male. Study results and caveats: In the 0.1 to 3.0 mg/kg range, CD4+ and CD8+ blood T cells had expanded clonally by week 6.

This clonotype originated in an adult with an advanced solid tumor such as melanoma, head and neck, liver or kidney cancer. Specimen: CD4+ or CD8+ T cells sorted from blood, collected in a trial of the OX40 agonist ivuxolimab. This chain uses TRBV6-6 with TRBJ2-7, with D possibly called TRBD1 or TRBD2 (6 bases each). The CDR3 is CASSYGGPYEQYF. The DNA for the CDR3 is TGTGCCAGCAGTTACGGGGGGCCCTACGAGCAGTACTTC.